This is a list of T cell receptor beta chains from one sample in a study of T cells in Graves' hyperthyroidism and ophthalmopathy. TCRdb re-called the multiplex PCR reads with MiXCR, one entry per CDR3 protein. The sample holds a few hundred thousand distinct CDR3 sequences, about 14% seen once. The sample comprised blood. The receptors here all came from a woman between 40 and 50 years old with Graves' hyperthyroidism. Both conserved end residues are part of each CDR3. A D gene is named only where the DNA matches it firmly. Clone size is not always given. Where it is, it says once, few, many or a class for expanded clones.

V	size	J	D	DNA	CDR3
TRBV11-2	few	TRBJ2-2	TRBD1	TGTGCCAGCAGCGATAAGACAGGGATCGCCACCGGGGAGCTGTTTTTT	CASSDKTGIATGELFF
TRBV11-2	.	TRBJ2-3	TRBD2	TGTGCCAGCAGCTTTGGGGGACTAGCGGGAGTAGCAGATACGCAGTATTTT	CASSFGGLAGVADTQYF
TRBV5-4	few	TRBJ2-1	TRBD2	TGTGCCAGCAGCTTTCGACTAGCGGGAGGCCTCTCCTACAATGAGCAGTTCTTC	CASSFRLAGGLSYNEQFF
TRBV7-9	many	TRBJ1-1	.	TGTGCCAGCAGCCGAGACGGGGGGACTGAAGCTTTCTTT	CASSRDGGTEAFF
TRBV14	many	TRBJ2-7	TRBD2	TGTGCCAGCAGCCATAGCGGGAGGGCCACCTACGAGCAGTACTTC	CASSHSGRATYEQYF
TRBV6-1	many	TRBJ2-2	TRBD1	TGTGCCAGCACGCGGTTCGGGACAGCGAACACCGGGGAGCTGTTTTTT	CASTRFGTANTGELFF
TRBV4-1	.	TRBJ1-1	.	TGCGCCAGCAGGGGGGTGCCCACTGAAGCTTTCTTT	CASRGVPTEAFF
TRBV5-6	.	TRBJ1-5	.	TGTGCCAGCAGCAGTACAGGGAGGAGCAATCAGCCCCAGCATTTT	CASSSTGRSNQPQHF
TRBV9	.	TRBJ2-1	TRBD2	TGTGCCAGCAGCGTATCCGGGACTAGCGTATACAATGAGCAGTTCTTC	CASSVSGTSVYNEQFF
TRBV7-7	many	TRBJ2-1	.	TGTGCTAGCAGCCCACTGGGTGGGAAGCATGAGCAGTTCTTC	CASSPLGGKHEQFF
TRBV30	many	TRBJ1-1	TRBD1	TGTGCCTCGGGACAGATTTACACTGAAGCTTTCTTT	CASGQIYTEAFF
TRBV4-1	.	TRBJ2-7	.	TGCGCCAGCAGCCAAGACAGTCAGATCTACGAGCAGTACTTC	CASSQDSQIYEQYF
TRBV10-3	many	TRBJ2-5	.	TGTGCCATCGCGACCCCGACACGGGGCTGGGAGACCCAGTACTTC	CAIATPTRGWETQYF
TRBV15	many	TRBJ2-1	.	TGTGCCACCAGTGGCTGGGGGCTTGTCGTTGAGCAGTTCTTC	CATSGWGLVVEQFF
TRBV12-3/TRBV12-4	many	TRBJ2-3	TRBD2	TGTGCCAGCAGTTCCCTGAGAGCGGGAGTCACAGATACGCAGTATTTT	CASSSLRAGVTDTQYF
TRBV20-1	.	TRBJ1-6	.	TGCAGTGCTAAGGAGGTTAATAATTCACCCCTCCACTTT	CSAKEVNNSPLHF
TRBV4-1	many	TRBJ2-1	.	TGCGCCAGCAGCCAATCCCCTACTCGTCCTTCAACCTACAATGAGCAGTTCTTC	CASSQSPTRPSTYNEQFF
TRBV28	many	TRBJ1-5	.	TGTGCCAGCAGTCCCCTTGGGCCCCAGCATTTT	CASSPLGPQHF
TRBV2	many	TRBJ2-3	.	TGTGCCAGCAAATGGAGGGAGGGCACAGATACGCAGTATTTT	CASKWREGTDTQYF
TRBV20-1	many	TRBJ2-1	.	TGCAGTGCTAGCCTGACCCACAATGAGCAGTTCTTC	CSASLTHNEQFF
TRBV14	many	TRBJ2-1	TRBD1	TGTGCCAGCACCAGACAGGGAAAATTACCTAACAATGAGCAGTTCTTC	CASTRQGKLPNNEQFF
TRBV2	many	TRBJ1-5	.	TGTGCCAGCAGTTTGGGGGATGTTGCGGGTCAGCCCCAGCATTTT	CASSLGDVAGQPQHF
TRBV15	few	TRBJ1-5	.	TGTGCCACCAGCAGCCGCAAGGGGAGCAATCAGCCCCAGCATTTT	CATSSRKGSNQPQHF
TRBV28	many	TRBJ2-7	TRBD2	TGTGCCAGCAGTCAAACCGGGACTAGCGGGAGACTGGGCTACGAGCAGTACTTC	CASSQTGTSGRLGYEQYF
TRBV20-1	many	TRBJ1-5	TRBD1	TGCAGTGCTGGCCAGGGGGACATAAAGCCCCAGCATTTT	CSAGQGDIKPQHF
TRBV6-2/TRBV6-3	many	TRBJ2-7	.	TGTGCCAGCAGTATACCTGGCAGGGGGGTCGAGCAGTACTTC	CASSIPGRGVEQYF
TRBV10-3	few	TRBJ2-3	.	TGTGCCATCAGGAACCGGGACTCCCCTCTCGATACGCAGTATTTT	CAIRNRDSPLDTQYF
TRBV6-1	many	TRBJ2-5	TRBD2	TGTGCCAGCAGCTCGACGGGGACTAGCGGGAGTAGGAAAGAGACCCAGTACTTC	CASSSTGTSGSRKETQYF
TRBV19	.	TRBJ1-5	.	TGTGCCAGTAGTAGCAACGGGGCAAATCAGCCCCAGCATTTT	CASSSNGANQPQHF
TRBV5-1	many	TRBJ1-4	TRBD1	TGCGCCAGCAGCTTGGGACAGGGCGCTAATGAAAAACTGTTTTTT	CASSLGQGANEKLFF
TRBV2	few	TRBJ2-2	TRBD2	TGTGCCAGCAGTGAATTTTCGGCTAGCGGGGCCGGGGAGCTGTTTTTT	CASSEFSASGAGELFF
TRBV10-3	few	TRBJ2-1	TRBD1	TGTGCCATCAAGCCGGGACAGGGCTCCTACAATGAGCAGTTCTTC	CAIKPGQGSYNEQFF
TRBV19	many	TRBJ2-1	.	TGTGCCAGTAGTCGGGACGGCCGATACAATGAGCAGTTCTTC	CASSRDGRYNEQFF
TRBV7-6	.	TRBJ1-2	.	TGTGCCAGCAGCTTAGCGCATGGGGGGAATGGCTACACCTTC	CASSLAHGGNGYTF
TRBV5-6	few	TRBJ2-7	.	TGTGCCAGCAGCTTGGCCTGGGCAGACTACGAGCAGTACTTC	CASSLAWADYEQYF
TRBV12-3/TRBV12-4	many	TRBJ2-2	.	TGTGCCAGCAGTTTCAGCTCAAACACCGGGGAGCTGTTTTTT	CASSFSSNTGELFF
TRBV6-2/TRBV6-3	.	TRBJ1-2	.	TGTGCCAGCAGTCCCCGGCCGGACTATGGCTACACCTTC	CASSPRPDYGYTF
TRBV5-1	many	TRBJ2-7	TRBD2	TGCGCCAGCAGCTTGTTGGGCGGGAGAGGGTACGAGCAGTACTTC	CASSLLGGRGYEQYF
TRBV20-1	many	TRBJ2-5	TRBD2	TGCAGTGCAAGGACTAGCGGGAGGGAGACCCAGTACTTC	CSARTSGRETQYF
TRBV29-1	.	TRBJ2-4	TRBD1	TGCAGCGTTGAACACGACAGGGGAAACATTCAGTACTTC	CSVEHDRGNIQYF
TRBV20-1	many	TRBJ1-2	.	TGCAGTGCTAGACCTGGCGCAGGTACCAGGGTGGGCTACACCTTC	CSARPGAGTRVGYTF
TRBV29-1	many	TRBJ2-7	.	TGCAGCTACACATCGGGAAGTAGCGAGCAGTACTTC	CSYTSGSSEQYF
TRBV12-3/TRBV12-4	many	TRBJ2-1	TRBD2	TGTGCCAGCAGTTACCCCGGGACTAACAATGAGCAGTTCTTC	CASSYPGTNNEQFF
TRBV2	many	TRBJ2-3	.	TGTGCCAGCCGCTTAAGGGGGGCAGATACGCAGTATTTT	CASRLRGADTQYF
TRBV2	many	TRBJ2-5	TRBD1	TGTGCCAGCAGTGTGCACAGGGGAGTCCAAGAGACCCAGTACTTC	CASSVHRGVQETQYF
TRBV7-6	many	TRBJ2-1	.	TGTGCCAGCAGCCGCGGGGGCGGGACCACATACAATGAGCAGTTCTTC	CASSRGGGTTYNEQFF